One and the same sample provided the 25 T cell receptor beta chains below, sequenced in a study of cytomegalovirus exposure and HLA in healthy donors (TCRdb year 2017). To prepare the library, the immunoSEQ multiplex PCR assay was applied. TCRdb took this table from immuneACCESS and kept in-frame rearrangements with V and J called. Such tables lack part of the clones; where checked against another copy, unresolved V genes explain under half of the gap, and the rest is unexplained. The sample profile shows about 50,000 clones; roughly 93% of them were found once. Approximately 1.5% of the sample goes to the ten largest clones. Sequencing was done on a sample of PBMCs. These receptors were obtained from a man aged 18 to 30 in good health and CMV-seronegative.

This chain's CDR3 is CAWSSGTSTEQFF. CDR3 coding DNA: TGTGCCTGGAGTAGCGGGACGTCAACAGAGCAGTTCTTC. V gene TRBV30 combines with J gene TRBJ2-1; 7 bases map to TRBD2. Germline-derived CDR1 and CDR2 are GTSNPN and SVGIG (reference sequence). This CDR3 has 13 amino acids. Germline trimming cut 2 bases from V and 10 bases from J; bases unmatched to any gene: 8. The full variable domain, completed using reference TRBV30 and TRBJ2-1, is SQTIHQWPATLVQPVGSPLSLECTVEGTSNPNLYWYRQAAGRGLQLLFYSVGIGQISSEVPQNLSASRPQDRQFILSSKKLLLSDSGFYLCAWSSGTSTEQFFGPGTRLTVL.

The rearrangement links TRBV4-3 to TRBJ2-7, with 10 bases lining up with TRBD2. CDR3 length: 15 amino acids. The V gene's germline CDR1 is LGHNA and CDR2 YSLEER. The ends lost 2 bases at V and 1 base at J; junction bases unmatched: 2. The CDR3 is CASSQLAGESYEQYF. DNA for the CDR3: TGCGCCAGCAGCCAACTAGCGGGAGAATCCTACGAGCAGTACTTC.

This sequence joins TRBV5-4 and TRBJ2-5; D is ambiguous. The germline CDR1 and CDR2 sequences are SGHNT and YYREEE (reference sequence). Trimming shortened V by 0 bases and J by 5 bases, and 23 bases separated the two germline ends. CDR3 length: 18 amino acids. The CDR3 region has the DNA TGTGCCAGCAGCTTGGGCCCTGATCTAGTGAGGTTGGTGGAGACCCAGTACTTC. Translating gives CASSLGPDLVRLVETQYF. The complete variable domain, with remaining parts taken from reference TRBV5-4 and TRBJ2-5, reads ETGVTQSPTHLIKTRGQQVTLRCSSQSGHNTVSWYQQALGQGPQFIFQYYREEENGRGNFPPRFSGLQFPNYSSELNVNALELDDSALYLCASSLGPDLVRLVETQYFGPGTRLLVL.

The chain uses TRBV5-6 and TRBJ1-2; tentative D call: TRBD1 (6 bases). Per germline, CDR1 SGHDT and CDR2 YYEEEE. The CDR3 covers 14 residues. V lost 3 bases and J 4 bases, leaving 13 bases between the germline ends. The CDR3 loop is CASSYVGTSYGYTF. CDR3 DNA: TGTGCCAGCAGCTATGTCGGGACAAGCTATGGCTACACCTTC.

The chain is built from TRBV5-4 and TRBJ2-1; no clear D gene. This CDR3 is 15 amino acids long. Germline lookup yields CDR1 SGHNT and CDR2 YYREEE (reference sequence). V lost 4 bases and J lost 2, with 13 bases in between. CDR3 residues: CASSPNVETYNEQFF. CDR3 in DNA: TGTGCCAGCAGCCCCAACGTAGAAACCTACAATGAGCAGTTCTTC.

The chain carries TRBV21-1 and TRBJ2-2; TRBD2, as called in the table, went unchecked against the DNA. TRBV21-1 counts as a pseudogene. The CDR3 has 16 amino acids. CDR3 in DNA: TGTGCCAGCAGCAAAGTTCGGGGAAAGAGGACCGGGGAGCTGTTTTTT. Translated: CASSKVRGKRTGELFF.

The rearrangement uses TRBV6-5 and TRBJ1-1, with no clear D. The CDR3 length is 14 residues. Looked up from germline, CDR1 is MNHEY and CDR2 is SVGAGI. V was trimmed by 7 bases and J by 1 base, leaving 13 bases between them. In DNA form, the CDR3 reads TGTGCCAGCACCTCTAACGGAGGGAACACTGAAGCTTTCTTT. Protein sequence: CASTSNGGNTEAFF.

The chain couples TRBV28 to TRBJ2-7; 14 bases align to TRBD2. With V trimmed by 5 bases and J by 12 bases, 12 bases remained unmatched. The CDR3 runs 15 residues. CDR1 and CDR2 (germline): MDHEN, SYDVKM. The chain's CDR3 is CASSPAGTSGRLVYF. CDR3 nucleotide sequence: TGTGCCAGCAGTCCAGCAGGGACTAGCGGGAGATTGGTGTACTTC. Full variable domain (missing parts from reference TRBV28 and TRBJ2-7): DVKVTQSSRYLVKRTGEKVFLECVQDMDHENMFWYRQDPGLGLRLIYFSYDVKMKEKGDIPEGYSVSREKKERFSLILESASTNQTSMYLCASSPAGTSGRLVYFGPGTRLTVT.

The chain uses TRBV4-2 and TRBJ2-1; TRBD2 matches at 10 bases. Losses at the gene ends were 1 base for V and 0 bases for J; bases not matched to a gene: 3. There are 17 residues in the CDR3. The germline V gene encodes CDR1 LGHNA and CDR2 YNFKEQ. Here the CDR3 reads CASSQVLAGGSYNEQFF. In nucleotides, the CDR3 is TGTGCCAGCAGCCAAGTGTTAGCGGGAGGCTCCTACAATGAGCAGTTCTTC.

The chain is built from TRBV4-2 and TRBJ1-4; 8 bases match TRBD1. Germline V gene sequence: CDR1 LGHNA, CDR2 YNFKEQ. The CDR3 is 16 residues long. The V segment lost 1 base and the J segment 5 bases; nucleotides outside the gene matches: 6. In DNA, the CDR3 is TGTGCCAGCAGCCAAGGAGGAAACAGGGGGAATGAAAAACTGTTTTTT. This translates into CASSQGGNRGNEKLFF.

The V and J genes are TRBV11-2 and TRBJ2-2; 7 bases line up with TRBD2. Germline values: CDR1 SGHAT, CDR2 FQNNGV. The junction had 6 bases not matched to a gene; V was cut back by 2 bases and J by 3 bases. The CDR3 contains 16 residues. CDR3 sequence: CASSLFGGSHTGELFF. DNA of the CDR3: TGTGCCAGCAGCTTATTTGGCGGGAGCCACACCGGGGAGCTGTTTTTT.

This chain joins TRBV12-5 and TRBJ1-1; a possible D gene is TRBD1 (5 bases). Germline V gene sequence: CDR1 LGHNT, CDR2 FRNRAP. This CDR3 is built from 13 residues. The V end lost 0 bases, the J end lost 7 bases, and 9 bases lay between the germline ends. CDR3 protein: CASGLVGAGEAFF. The CDR3 DNA sequence: TGTGCTAGTGGTTTGGTAGGGGCAGGTGAAGCTTTCTTT.

This rearrangement joins TRBV7-9 to TRBJ2-1, with 10 nucleotides matching TRBD2. From germline, CDR1 is SEHNR and CDR2 FQNEAQ (reference sequence). The CDR3 has 17 residues. V lost 5 bases and J lost 2; bases outside the gene matches: 9. The CDR3 coding sequence is TGTGCCAGCAGCATGAAAACTAGCGGGGCGACCTACAATGAGCAGTTCTTC. Translating it yields CASSMKTSGATYNEQFF. Based on the CDR3 plus reference TRBV7-9 and TRBJ2-1, the full variable domain is DTGVSQNPRHKITKRGQNVTFRCDPISEHNRLYWYRQTLGQGPEFLTYFQNEAQLEKSRLLSDRFSAERPKGSFSTLEIQRTEQGDSAMYLCASSMKTSGATYNEQFFGPGTRLTVL.

The gene calls are TRBV5-1 and TRBJ2-3, with D maybe TRBD1 (5 bases). Trimming pared 4 bases from V and 4 bases from J, leaving 10 bases between. The CDR3 contains 13 residues. The germline V gene encodes CDR1 SGHRS and CDR2 YFSETQ. CDR3 loop: CASSLATADTQYF. The CDR3 DNA reads TGCGCCAGCAGCCTCGCGACAGCAGATACGCAGTATTTT.

This clone was counted a single time. This chain connects TRBV9 to TRBJ2-3; 7 nucleotides align to TRBD1. V dropped 5 bases and J dropped 2; count of bases not matched to a gene: 5. Germline loops: CDR1 SGDLS, CDR2 YYNGEE. The CDR3 length is 14 residues. CDR3 bases: TGTGCCAGCAGTTCAGGGACAGTCACAGATACGCAGTATTTT. It codes for CASSSGTVTDTQYF.

The V gene is TRBV10-1, the J gene TRBJ1-1; possibly TRBD1 for D (6 bases). Trimming stripped 5 bases from V and 4 bases from J, with 11 bases between. The V gene's germline CDR1 is WNHNN and CDR2 SYGVQD (reference sequence). The CDR3 runs to 13 residues. The CDR3 sequence is CASSTGSFTEAFF. The DNA for the CDR3 is TGCGCCAGCAGTACAGGGAGTTTCACTGAAGCTTTCTTT.

This rearrangement joins TRBV11-2 to TRBJ1-4, with D perhaps matching TRBD1 (5 bases). This CDR3 is 16 amino acids long. V shed 1 base and J shed 5 bases, with 14 bases lying between them. From germline, CDR1 is SGHAT and CDR2 FQNNGV. This CDR3 is CASSLGLLGQNEKLFF. The DNA of the CDR3 is TGTGCCAGCAGCTTAGGGTTGTTGGGGCAAAATGAAAAACTGTTTTTT.

The chain has TRBV27 and TRBJ2-5; 13 nucleotides match TRBD2. CDR3 length: 16 amino acids. Germline V gives CDR1 MNHEY, CDR2 SMNVEV (reference sequence). Germline trimming cut 5 bases from V and 4 bases from J; bases unmatched to any gene: 7. The CDR3 reads CASSPRTSGSGETQYF. As DNA, the CDR3 is TGTGCCAGCAGTCCCAGGACTAGCGGGAGTGGAGAGACCCAGTACTTC.

The V call is TRBV11-2, the J call TRBJ2-7, with a possible D match to TRBD1 (6 bases). The CDR3 consists of 16 residues. Germline V lookup: CDR1 SGHAT, CDR2 FQNNGV. V was cut by 3 bases and J by 6 bases, with 21 bases left in between. In nucleotides, the CDR3 is TGTGCCAGCAGCTTGGGCAGGGGTTCAATTACGTCCGAGCAGTACTTC. Translation: CASSLGRGSITSEQYF.

This rearrangement joins TRBV5-1 to TRBJ2-1; 7 bases fit TRBD1. The CDR3 length is 15 residues. CDR1 SGHRS and CDR2 YFSETQ come from the germline V gene. V dropped 6 bases and J dropped 0; count of bases not matched to a gene: 6. The chain's CDR3 is CASTRQGTSYNEQFF. The CDR3 coding sequence is TGCGCCAGCACCCGACAGGGTACCTCCTACAATGAGCAGTTCTTC.

This chain links TRBV7-8 with TRBJ2-2; 11 nucleotides line up with TRBD2. In germline, CDR1 is SGHVS, CDR2 FQNEAQ. This CDR3 is 16 amino acids long. After removal of 4 bases from V and 6 bases from J, the junction contained 7 bases not matched to a gene. CDR3 sequence: CASSSSPLAGAGELFF. CDR3 coding DNA: TGTGCCAGCAGCTCTTCCCCACTAGCGGGAGCCGGGGAGCTGTTTTTT. Full variable domain (rest looked up from reference TRBV7-8 and TRBJ2-2): GAGVSQSPRYKVAKRGQDVALRCDPISGHVSLFWYQQALGQGPEFLTYFQNEAQLDKSGLPSDRFFAERPEGSVSTLKIQRTQQEDSAVYLCASSSSPLAGAGELFFGEGSRLTVL.

This chain connects TRBV7-8 to TRBJ2-5, with 14 nucleotides matching TRBD2. Looked up from germline, CDR1 is SGHVS and CDR2 is FQNEAQ. The CDR3 extends over 19 amino acids. Trimming at V came to 1 base and at J to 4 bases, leaving 11 bases not matched to a gene. CDR3: CASSLGGLAGDRVVETQYF. CDR3 in DNA: TGTGCCAGCAGCTTAGGGGGACTAGCGGGAGACAGGGTTGTAGAGACCCAGTACTTC.

The V and J genes are TRBV5-5 and TRBJ2-2; D is undetermined. From germline, CDR1 is SGHKS and CDR2 YYEKEE (reference sequence). The CDR3 contains 17 residues. Trimming pared 2 bases from V and 3 bases from J, leaving 17 bases between. In nucleotides, the CDR3 is TGTGCCAGCAGCTTCAGAGGAGCCCATAAGGACACCGGGGAGCTGTTTTTT. Protein product: CASSFRGAHKDTGELFF.

The chain is built from TRBV11-2 and TRBJ2-1; no firm D call. V shed 6 bases and J shed 4 bases, with 19 bases lying between them. The germline gives CDR1 SGHAT, CDR2 FQNNGV. This CDR3 has 16 residues. CDR3: CASSSPLAARYNEQFF. DNA of the CDR3: TGTGCCAGCAGTTCTCCTTTGGCGGCGCGGTACAATGAGCAGTTCTTC.

This chain uses TRBV7-6 with TRBJ2-1, with 13 bases matching TRBD2. J was trimmed by 2 bases and V by 4 bases; bases with no gene match: 14. Per germline, CDR1 SGHVS and CDR2 FNYEAQ. The CDR3 contains 20 residues. CDR3 nucleotide sequence: TGTGCCAGCAGCTCCGGCTGGGGGCAACTAGCGGGAGGGGCCTACAATGAGCAGTTCTTC. This sequence encodes CASSSGWGQLAGGAYNEQFF.